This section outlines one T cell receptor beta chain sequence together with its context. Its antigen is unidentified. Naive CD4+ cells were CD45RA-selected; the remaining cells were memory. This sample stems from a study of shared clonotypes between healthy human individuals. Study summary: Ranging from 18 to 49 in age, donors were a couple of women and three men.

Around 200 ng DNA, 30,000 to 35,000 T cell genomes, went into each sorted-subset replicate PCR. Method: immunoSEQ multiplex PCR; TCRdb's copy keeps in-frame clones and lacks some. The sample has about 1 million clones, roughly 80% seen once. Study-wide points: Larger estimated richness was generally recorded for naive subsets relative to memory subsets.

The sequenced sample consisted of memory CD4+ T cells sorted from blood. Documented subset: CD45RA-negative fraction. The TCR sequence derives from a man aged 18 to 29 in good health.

CDR3 residues: CASSFRRIRDTEAFF. CDR3 in DNA: TGTGCCAGCAGCTTCAGGCGGATTAGGGACACTGAAGCTTTCTTT. The chain links TRBV5-8 to TRBJ1-1; D is ambiguous. The ends were cut back, 2 bases at V and 3 bases at J, with 14 bases in the middle. Germline assignment: CDR1 SGHTS and CDR2 YDEGEE. This CDR3 has 15 residues. Variable domain in full (rest from reference TRBV5-8 and TRBJ1-1): EAGVTQSPTHLIKTRGQQATLRCSPISGHTSVYWYQQALGLGLQFLLWYDEGEERNRGNFPPRFSGRQFPNYSSELNVNALELEDSALYLCASSFRRIRDTEAFFGQGTRLTVV.